These T cell receptor beta chains were read from a single sample in a study of cytomegalovirus exposure and HLA in healthy donors. Assay used: immunoSEQ multiplex PCR; TCRdb lists only in-frame clones, some missing. Here the sample spans 120,000 to 150,000 clones, approximately 84% being singletons. Source material: PBMCs. Receptors originate from a woman in her twenties or thirties in good health and CMV-seronegative. Both conserved end residues are trimmed from each CDR3. A D gene is named only where the DNA matches it firmly.

CDR3 length: 12; D gene: TRBD2; V gene: TRBV9; CDR3 protein: ASSVSGGPDTQY
CDR3 length: 16; D gene: TRBD2; V gene: TRBV7-9; CDR3 protein: ASSRLGASGGPTYEQY
CDR3 length: 13; D gene: TRBD1; V gene: TRBV18; CDR3 protein: ASSPSTGPGNTIY
CDR3 length: 13; D gene: .; V gene: TRBV7-8; CDR3 protein: ASSSLAVSSYEQY
CDR3 length: 12; D gene: TRBD2; V gene: TRBV2; CDR3 protein: ASSGGTSSETQY
CDR3 length: 17; D gene: TRBD1; V gene: TRBV4-1; CDR3 protein: ASSQELTGMGSYNSPLH
CDR3 length: 11; D gene: TRBD1; V gene: TRBV2; CDR3 protein: ASSGQGNTEAF
CDR3 length: 12; D gene: .; V gene: TRBV5-1; CDR3 protein: ASSSALGGETQY
CDR3 length: 14; D gene: TRBD1; V gene: TRBV5-1; CDR3 protein: ASSLAPGTGFEKLF
CDR3 length: 14; D gene: .; V gene: TRBV25-1; CDR3 protein: ASSPWGYPLADTQY
CDR3 length: 12; D gene: TRBD1; V gene: TRBV6-6; CDR3 protein: ASSPNRGHTEAF
CDR3 length: 12; D gene: .; V gene: TRBV18; CDR3 protein: ASSTLMGAETQY
CDR3 length: 11; D gene: TRBD1; V gene: TRBV5-6; CDR3 protein: ASRGQQNTEAF
CDR3 length: 11; D gene: .; V gene: TRBV6-1; CDR3 protein: ASRPPGRETQY
CDR3 length: 12; D gene: .; V gene: TRBV6-6; CDR3 protein: ASSYGGREQPQH
CDR3 length: 14; D gene: TRBD1; V gene: TRBV11-2; CDR3 protein: ASSPGGTGGYTEAF
CDR3 length: 17; D gene: TRBD1; V gene: TRBV5-1; CDR3 protein: ASSVGLGQGLTGANVLT
CDR3 length: 11; D gene: .; V gene: TRBV7-2; CDR3 protein: ASSSQRNTEAF
CDR3 length: 12; D gene: TRBD1; V gene: TRBV19; CDR3 protein: ASSPRTGTGELF
CDR3 length: 12; D gene: .; V gene: TRBV9; CDR3 protein: ASSPGSREETQY
CDR3 length: 11; D gene: .; V gene: TRBV6-1; CDR3 protein: ASSETGTGGTF
CDR3 length: 14; D gene: TRBD2; V gene: TRBV27; CDR3 protein: ASNPGAGEGYNEQF